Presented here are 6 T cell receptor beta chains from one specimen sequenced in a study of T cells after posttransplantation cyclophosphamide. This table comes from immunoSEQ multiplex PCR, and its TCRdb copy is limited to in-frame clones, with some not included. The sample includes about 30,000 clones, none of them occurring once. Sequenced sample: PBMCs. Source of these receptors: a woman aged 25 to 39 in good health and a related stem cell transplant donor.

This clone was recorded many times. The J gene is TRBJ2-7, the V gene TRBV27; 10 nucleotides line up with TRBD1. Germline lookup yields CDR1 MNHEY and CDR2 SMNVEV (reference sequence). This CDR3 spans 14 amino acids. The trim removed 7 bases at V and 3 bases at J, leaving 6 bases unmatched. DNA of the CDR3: TGTGCCAGCACCGCCGGGACAGGGGACTACGAGCAGTACTTC. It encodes CASTAGTGDYEQYF.

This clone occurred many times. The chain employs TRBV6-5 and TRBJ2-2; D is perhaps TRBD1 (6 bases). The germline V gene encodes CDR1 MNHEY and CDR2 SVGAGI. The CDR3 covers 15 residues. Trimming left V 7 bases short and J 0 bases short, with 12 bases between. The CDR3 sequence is CASKSGQTNTGELFF. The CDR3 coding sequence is TGTGCCAGCAAAAGTGGACAGACGAACACCGGGGAGCTGTTTTTT.

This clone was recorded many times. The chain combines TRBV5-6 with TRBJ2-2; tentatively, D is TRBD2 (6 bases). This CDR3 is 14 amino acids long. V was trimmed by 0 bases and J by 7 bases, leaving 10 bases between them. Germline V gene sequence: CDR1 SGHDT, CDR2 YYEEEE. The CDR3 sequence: CASSLVGGVGELFF. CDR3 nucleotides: TGTGCCAGCAGCTTGGTGGGGGGAGTCGGGGAGCTGTTTTTT.

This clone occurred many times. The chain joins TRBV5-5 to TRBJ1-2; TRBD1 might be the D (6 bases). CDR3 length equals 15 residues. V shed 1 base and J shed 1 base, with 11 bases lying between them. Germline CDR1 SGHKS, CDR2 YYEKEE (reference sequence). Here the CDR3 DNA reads TGTGCCAGCAGCTTGAGTCAAGGGGGTAACTATGGCTACACCTTC. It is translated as CASSLSQGGNYGYTF.

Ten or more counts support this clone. The CDR3 DNA is TGTGCCAGCAGTGAACCCAGGGGTGGCTACACCTTC. Its protein product is CASSEPRGGYTF. The chain carries TRBV6-1 and TRBJ1-2; weak D call: TRBD1 (6 bases). V dropped 2 bases and J dropped 7 bases, with 8 bases sitting between them. The length of the CDR3 is 12 residues. Germline V gives CDR1 MNHNS, CDR2 SASEGT.

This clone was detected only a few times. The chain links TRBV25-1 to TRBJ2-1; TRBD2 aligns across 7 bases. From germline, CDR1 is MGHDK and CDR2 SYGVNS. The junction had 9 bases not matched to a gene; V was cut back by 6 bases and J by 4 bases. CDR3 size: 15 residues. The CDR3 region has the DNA TGTGCCAGCAGCCCCACCCGGGGGGTTTACAATGAGCAGTTCTTC. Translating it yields CASSPTRGVYNEQFF.